The rows below give T cell receptor beta chains drawn from one sample of a study of shared clonotypes between healthy human individuals. Assay: immunoSEQ multiplex PCR; the TCRdb copy retains only in-frame clones and omits some. The sample holds 330,000 or so clones; under 80% are singletons and the top ten take over 9%. The source material was memory CD4+ T cells sorted from blood. The receptor set was obtained from a man aged 25-45 years in good health. CDR3s include the opening cysteine and the closing phenylalanine or tryptophan. The D gene is left open where the match is weak.

.	TRBV7-2	TRBJ1-1	CASSSWGITEAFF	TGTGCCAGCAGCTCCTGGGGGATCACTGAAGCTTTCTTT
.	TRBV2	TRBJ2-1	CASTERESAWNEQFF	TGTGCCAGCACAGAACGGGAGAGCGCGTGGAATGAGCAGTTCTTC
.	TRBV29-1	TRBJ2-1	CSVVGERDEQFF	TGCAGCGTTGTTGGGGAACGAGATGAGCAGTTCTTC
.	TRBV5-1	TRBJ2-7	CASSLDGSSYEQYF	TGCGCCAGCAGCTTGGACGGTAGCTCCTACGAGCAGTACTTC
.	TRBV10-1	TRBJ2-7	CASSESPWDCRNKYEQYF	TGCGCCAGCAGTGAGTCGCCCTGGGATTGCAGGAACAAGTACGAGCAGTACTTC
.	TRBV9	TRBJ2-1	CASSSEPGPSYNEQFF	TGTGCCAGCAGCTCTGAACCGGGACCCTCATACAATGAGCAGTTCTTC
.	TRBV20-1	TRBJ1-2	CSARGQGGYTF	TGCAGTGCTCGAGGTCAAGGCGGATACACCTTC
TRBD2	TRBV9	TRBJ2-1	CASSVDPPSGIDNEQFF	TGTGCCAGCAGCGTAGACCCCCCTAGCGGGATCGACAATGAGCAGTTCTTC
.	TRBV25-1	TRBJ2-1	CASSESSYNEQFF	TGTGCCAGCAGTGAATCCAGCTACAATGAGCAGTTCTTC
.	TRBV30	TRBJ2-1	CAWSVSGNYNEQFF	TGTGCCTGGAGTGTTTCGGGGAACTACAATGAGCAGTTCTTC